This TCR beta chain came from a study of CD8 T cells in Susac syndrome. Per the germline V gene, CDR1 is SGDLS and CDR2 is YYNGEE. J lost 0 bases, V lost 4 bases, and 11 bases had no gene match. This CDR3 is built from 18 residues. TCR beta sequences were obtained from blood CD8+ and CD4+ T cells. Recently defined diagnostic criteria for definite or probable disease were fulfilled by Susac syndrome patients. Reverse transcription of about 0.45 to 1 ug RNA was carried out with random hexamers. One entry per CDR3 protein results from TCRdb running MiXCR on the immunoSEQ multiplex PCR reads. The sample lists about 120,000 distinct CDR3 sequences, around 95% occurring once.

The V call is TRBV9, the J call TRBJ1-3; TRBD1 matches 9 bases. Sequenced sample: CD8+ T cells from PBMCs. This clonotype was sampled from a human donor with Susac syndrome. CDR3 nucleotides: TGTGCCAGCAGCCTCGAGGCGGGACAGGGATACTCTGGAAACACCATATATTTT. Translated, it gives CASSLEAGQGYSGNTIYF.